This T cell receptor beta chain derives from a study of T cell repertoires in aging, cancer and after chemotherapy. By share of the sample, this clonotype is medium-sized. Amplification of TCR beta used genomic DNA extracted from peripheral blood. Multiplex touch-down PCR with TRB-A/B primers amplified rearranged V-D-J TRB sequences. TCRdb re-derived calls from the multiplex PCR reads in MiXCR, one entry per CDR3 protein. The sample has 6,000 to 8,000 distinct CDR3 sequences, 25% to 30% seen once. Germline loops: CDR1 MNHEY, CDR2 SVGAGI. The CDR3 runs 13 residues. Trimming cost V 4 bases and J 4 bases, with 8 bases left between them.

The chain has TRBV6-5 and TRBJ1-3, with D uncertain. The receptor was isolated from a human donor in good health. The sample taken for sequencing was blood. The CDR3 sequence: CASSSSFGNTIYF. The CDR3 coding sequence is TGTGCCAGCAGTTCCTCCTTCGGAAACACCATATATTTT.